This T cell receptor (beta chain) is drawn from a study of spatial heterogeneity in lung cancer. Germline V gene lookup returns CDR1 MNHEY and CDR2 SVGAGI. Trimming cost V 6 bases and J 4 bases; bases outside gene matches: 10. This CDR3 has 15 residues. TCRdb reprocessed the 5' RACE reads with MiXCR, giving one entry per CDR3 protein. There are 75,000 to 85,000 distinct CDR3 sequences in the sample; around 21% occur only once, and roughly 6.2% lies in the top ten. As to time point: sample taken at primary tumor resection. Extraction of whole RNA from tumor, nontumor lung or frozen PBMC preceded unsorted sequencing.

Sequencing was performed on PBMCs, taken at surgery. The gene calls are TRBV6-5 and TRBJ1-2, with 8 bases fitting TRBD1. The TCR comes from a male donor with early-stage non-small cell lung cancer. The CDR3 DNA reads as TGTGCCAGCAGCCCCTACCCGACAGGGGTCTATGGCTACACCTTC. It specifies CASSPYPTGVYGYTF.